This passage covers 27 T cell receptor beta chains from one sample sequenced in a study of blood T cell repertoires in COVID-19. Libraries were prepared by immunoSEQ multiplex PCR; TCRdb keeps only in-frame clonotypes and omits some of them. The table includes about 200,000 clones, about 78% detected once. The sample was peripheral blood. All receptors come from a woman in her 70s with acute or convalescent COVID-19.

This clone was detected once. This sequence joins TRBV1 and TRBJ1-4; the table's D call of TRBD1 was not tested on the DNA. TRBV1 is reported as a pseudogene. The CDR3 is made up of 16 amino acids. CDR3 coding DNA: TGCACCAGCAGCCGAAGGAGGGGACAGGGTAATGAAAAACTGTTTTTT. Translating it yields CTSSRRRGQGNEKLFF.

Comments on this clone: At the DNA level, this CDR3 is encoded by other sequences in the same sample as well. V is TRBV12-3 or TRBV12-4 and J is TRBJ1-1, with D possibly matching TRBD1 (6 bases). The ends were cut back, 6 bases at V and 1 base at J, with 9 bases in the middle. The CDR3 extends over 13 amino acids. CDR3 sequence (DNA): TGTGCCAGCAGCTCGACAGGGAACACTGAAGCTTTCTTT. As protein: CASSSTGNTEAFF.

A note on this clone: The sample holds other DNA sequences that translate to the same CDR3. This chain links TRBV28 with TRBJ1-2; 7 bases agree with TRBD1. The CDR3 spans 14 residues. CDR1 and CDR2 (germline): MDHEN, SYDVKM. With V trimmed by 2 bases and J by 8 bases, 8 bases remained unmatched. CDR3 in amino acids: CASSLPRQGGGYTF. The CDR3 DNA follows: TGTGCCAGCAGTTTACCTAGACAGGGCGGAGGCTACACCTTC.

Comment on this clone: Other nucleotide sequences in the sample specify the same CDR3. The chain combines TRBV18 with TRBJ2-2; TRBD1 aligns across 7 bases. Trimming at V came to 2 bases and at J to 0 bases, leaving 0 bases not matched to a gene. The CDR3 runs to 15 residues. CDR1 and CDR2 (germline): KGHSH, LQKENI. The CDR3 DNA follows: TGTGCCAGCTCACCAGGGACAGCGAACACCGGGGAGCTGTTTTTT. It codes for CASSPGTANTGELFF.

The rearrangement joins TRBV7-2 to TRBJ1-5; weak D call: TRBD1 (6 bases). This CDR3 has 16 amino acids. Trimming left V 4 bases short and J 3 bases short, with 16 bases between. CDR1 SGHTA and CDR2 FQGNSA come from the germline V gene. The CDR3 loop is CASSWGGRGLNQPQHF. DNA of the CDR3: TGTGCCAGCAGCTGGGGGGGGCGAGGACTCAATCAGCCCCAGCATTTT.

In its sample, this clone was seen once. V gene TRBV18 combines with J gene TRBJ2-3; TRBD2 is a possible D gene (5 bases). V shed 0 bases and J shed 4 bases, with 11 bases lying between them. The CDR3 is 15 residues long. CDR1 KGHSH and CDR2 LQKENI come from the germline V gene. The CDR3 is CASSPPSAWADTQYF. CDR3 coding DNA: TGTGCCAGCTCACCACCTAGCGCTTGGGCAGATACGCAGTATTTT.

The rearrangement joins TRBV3-1 (or the pseudogene TRBV3-2) to TRBJ2-3; D not resolved. V dropped 2 bases and J dropped 1 base, with 10 bases sitting between them. Germline V gene lookup returns CDR1 LGHDT and CDR2 YNNKEL (reference sequence). The CDR3 length is 15 residues. DNA for the CDR3: TGTGCCAGCAGCCAAACGTCTTCAGGCACAGATACGCAGTATTTT. Translating gives CASSQTSSGTDTQYF.

A few counts support this clone. This sequence joins TRBV5-1 and TRBJ1-2; D ambiguous. Germline V gene sequence: CDR1 SGHRS, CDR2 YFSETQ. With 1 base removed from V and 1 base from J, the gap between germline ends came to 8 bases. The CDR3 loop spans 14 amino acids. The CDR3 DNA reads TGCGCCAGCAGCTTGTTTCGGAGTAACTATGGCTACACCTTC. It yields the protein CASSLFRSNYGYTF.

This clone was detected only a few times. The CDR3 spells CASSVGSPSGGQETQYF. The DNA for the CDR3 is TGTGCCAGCAGCGTCGGTTCTCCTAGCGGGGGACAAGAGACCCAGTACTTC. The J gene is TRBJ2-5, the V gene TRBV9; 10 bases are shared with TRBD2. The germline CDR1 and CDR2 sequences are SGDLS and YYNGEE. The J segment lost 2 bases and the V segment lost 2 bases, leaving 9 bases of the junction unmatched. This CDR3 region has 17 residues.

This chain uses TRBV19 with TRBJ1-5, with 9 bases that match TRBD1. Per the germline V gene, CDR1 is LNHDA and CDR2 is SQIVND (reference sequence). Trimming removed 3 bases from V and 7 bases from J; junction bases left unmatched: 4. CDR3 size: 14 residues. The CDR3 coding sequence is TGTGCCAGTAGTATGGGACAGGGAGTGCAGCCCCAGCATTTT. This gives the protein CASSMGQGVQPQHF. Full variable domain (outside the CDR3, taken from reference TRBV19 and TRBJ1-5): DGGITQSPKYLFRKEGQNVTLSCEQNLNHDAMYWYRQDPGQGLRLIYYSQIVNDFQKGDIAEGYSVSREKKESFPLTVTSAQKNPTAFYLCASSMGQGVQPQHFGDGTRLSIL.

The chain is built from TRBV12-5 and TRBJ2-1, with 12 bases that match TRBD2. Looked up from germline, CDR1 is LGHNT and CDR2 is FRNRAP. V shed 7 bases, J shed 6 bases, and the junction held 13 bases outside the gene matches. The CDR3 has 17 amino acids. This chain's CDR3 is CASAAGTSGFGFNEQFF. The CDR3 DNA is TGTGCTAGTGCCGCAGGGACTAGCGGGTTCGGCTTCAATGAGCAGTTCTTC.

This chain links TRBV5-4 with TRBJ1-1; the D gene is possibly TRBD1 (5 bases). CDR1 and CDR2 from the germline V gene are SGHNT and YYREEE (reference sequence). The CDR3 has 15 residues. Trimming removed 0 bases at V and 1 base at J, with 10 bases between. CDR3 sequence (DNA): TGTGCCAGCAGCTTGGAGCCGGACAAGAACACTGAAGCTTTCTTT. Its translation is CASSLEPDKNTEAFF.

The gene calls are TRBV27 and TRBJ2-1; D might be TRBD2 (6 bases). The CDR3 covers 14 residues. Trimming left V 4 bases short and J 3 bases short, with 10 bases between. Germline V gene lookup returns CDR1 MNHEY and CDR2 SMNVEV (reference sequence). The DNA for the CDR3 is TGTGCCAGCAGTTCGGCTAGCGACTACAATGAGCAGTTCTTC. It specifies CASSSASDYNEQFF.

The chain employs TRBV28 and TRBJ1-4; D is perhaps TRBD1 (6 bases). The length of the CDR3 is 15 residues. The V end was cut by 7 bases, the J end by 8 bases, with 20 bases between. Germline values: CDR1 MDHEN, CDR2 SYDVKM. The CDR3 sequence is CASKIGGEGEEKLFF. The CDR3 DNA reads as TGTGCCAGCAAAATAGGGGGGGAAGGAGAAGAAAAACTGTTTTTT.

The rearrangement uses TRBV6-6 and TRBJ1-4, with D maybe TRBD1 (5 bases). V dropped 6 bases and J dropped 6 bases, with 17 bases sitting between them. Germline V lookup: CDR1 MNHNY, CDR2 SVGAGI (reference sequence). The length of the CDR3 is 15 residues. CDR3 residues: CASSPSGGGDEKLFF. As DNA, the CDR3 is TGTGCCAGCAGCCCCTCCGGGGGAGGGGATGAAAAACTGTTTTTT.

The V gene is TRBV11-2, the J gene TRBJ2-2; possible D gene TRBD1, 6 bases. V lost 2 bases, J lost 0 bases, and 10 bases lay in between. Germline V gives CDR1 SGHAT, CDR2 FQNNGV. The CDR3 extends over 16 amino acids. The CDR3 here is CASSLRGGSNTGELFF. The CDR3 nucleotides are TGTGCCAGCAGCTTACGAGGGGGATCGAACACCGGGGAGCTGTTTTTT.

This clone has only one observation. V and J are TRBV10-3 and TRBJ2-1, with 7 bases lining up with TRBD1. CDR1 is ENHRY, CDR2 SYGVKD, per germline. V dropped 4 bases and J dropped 4; count of bases not matched to a gene: 4. The CDR3 sequence is 14 residues long. The CDR3 spells CAISAGTVYNEQFF. CDR3 nucleotide sequence: TGTGCCATCAGTGCCGGGACAGTATACAATGAGCAGTTCTTC.

This clone has a count of ten or more. The genes are TRBV4-1 and TRBJ2-2, with 11 positions matching TRBD2. The CDR3 is 15 amino acids. Germline CDR1 MGHRA, CDR2 YSYEKL. With 1 base clipped from V and 5 bases from J, the junction kept 0 bases outside the gene matches. The CDR3 region has the DNA TGCGCCAGCAGCCAAGGACTAGCGGGGACCGGGGAGCTGTTTTTT. It specifies CASSQGLAGTGELFF.

The chain combines TRBV12-3 or TRBV12-4 with TRBJ2-1; D perhaps matches TRBD2 (5 bases). The CDR3 runs to 11 residues. The V end was cut by 3 bases, the J end by 10 bases, with 7 bases between. The CDR3 DNA sequence: TGTGCCAGCAGTTTGGGCGGGGAGCAGTTCTTC. This sequence encodes CASSLGGEQFF.

This chain links TRBV14 with TRBJ2-5; no definite D call. The V end lost 3 bases, the J end lost 2 bases, and 7 bases lay between the germline ends. Germline V gives CDR1 SGHDN, CDR2 FVKESK. The CDR3 extends over 13 amino acids. The CDR3 region has the DNA TGTGCCAGCAGCCAGCTGAGACAAGAGACCCAGTACTTC. Amino acid sequence: CASSQLRQETQYF.

The chain recombines TRBV18 with TRBJ2-1, with 9 nucleotides matching TRBD1. The length of the CDR3 is 15 residues. After removal of 2 bases from V and 5 bases from J, the junction contained 4 bases not matched to a gene. Per germline, CDR1 KGHSH and CDR2 LQKENI. The CDR3 DNA reads TGTGCCAGCTCACCATGGACAGGGGAACACAATGAGCAGTTCTTC. This sequence encodes CASSPWTGEHNEQFF.

This CDR3 reads CASRSAGTSGVYEQYF. The DNA for the CDR3 is TGTGCCAGTAGATCGGCCGGGACTAGCGGGGTTTACGAGCAGTACTTC. The chain links TRBV19 to TRBJ2-7; TRBD2 agrees at 13 bases. Germline V gene lookup returns CDR1 LNHDA and CDR2 SQIVND (reference sequence). The CDR3 runs to 16 residues. The ends lost 6 bases at V and 4 bases at J; junction bases unmatched: 9.

The rearrangement joins TRBV15 to TRBJ2-2; 8 nucleotides agree with TRBD1. The germline gives CDR1 LNHNV, CDR2 YYDKDF (reference sequence). Trimming cost V 0 bases and J 5 bases; bases outside gene matches: 8. The CDR3 contains 17 residues. CDR3 nucleotides: TGTGCCACCAGCAGAGAAGCCGGACAGGGTCGGACCGGGGAGCTGTTTTTT. As protein: CATSREAGQGRTGELFF. Full variable domain (remainder filled in from reference TRBV15 and TRBJ2-2): DAMVIQNPRYQVTQFGKPVTLSCSQTLNHNVMYWYQQKSSQAPKLLFHYYDKDFNNEADTPDNFQSRRPNTSFCFLDIRSPGLGDTAMYLCATSREAGQGRTGELFFGEGSRLTVL.

The chain links TRBV7-8 to TRBJ1-4, with TRBD1 matching over 7 bases. CDR1 is SGHVS, CDR2 FQNEAQ, per germline. The J segment lost 11 bases and the V segment lost 1 base, leaving 4 bases of the junction unmatched. The length of the CDR3 is 13 residues. Written as DNA, the CDR3 is TGTGCCAGCAGCTTAGGGGGGACAGACAAACTGTTTTTT. Protein: CASSLGGTDKLFF.

The chain has TRBV4-2 and TRBJ2-2; 8 bases are a match to TRBD2. V dropped 4 bases and J dropped 4; count of bases not matched to a gene: 8. CDR1 and CDR2 from the germline V gene are LGHNA and YNFKEQ. The CDR3 extends over 16 amino acids. The CDR3 reads CASSRAGGSTTGELFF. The CDR3 DNA is TGTGCCAGCAGCCGCGCGGGAGGTTCGACCACCGGGGAGCTGTTTTTT.

The CDR3, as DNA: TGTGCCAGCAGCGCCGGGACAGGGGGAATTCAGCCCCAGCATTTT. This translates into CASSAGTGGIQPQHF. The chain recombines TRBV7-2 with TRBJ1-5; 11 positions agree with TRBD1. CDR1 and CDR2 (germline): SGHTA, FQGNSA. J lost 6 bases, V lost 5 bases, and 6 bases had no gene match. The CDR3 consists of 15 residues.

The rearrangement joins TRBV2 to TRBJ2-7, with unresolved D. This CDR3 is 13 amino acids long. Germline CDR1 reads SNHLY; CDR2 reads FYNNEI. Between the trimmed V and J ends, which lost 7 bases and 6 bases, there was a span of 16 bases. Here the CDR3 reads CASTPGVPSEQYF. The CDR3 DNA is TGTGCCAGCACCCCCGGTGTCCCCTCCGAGCAGTACTTC.